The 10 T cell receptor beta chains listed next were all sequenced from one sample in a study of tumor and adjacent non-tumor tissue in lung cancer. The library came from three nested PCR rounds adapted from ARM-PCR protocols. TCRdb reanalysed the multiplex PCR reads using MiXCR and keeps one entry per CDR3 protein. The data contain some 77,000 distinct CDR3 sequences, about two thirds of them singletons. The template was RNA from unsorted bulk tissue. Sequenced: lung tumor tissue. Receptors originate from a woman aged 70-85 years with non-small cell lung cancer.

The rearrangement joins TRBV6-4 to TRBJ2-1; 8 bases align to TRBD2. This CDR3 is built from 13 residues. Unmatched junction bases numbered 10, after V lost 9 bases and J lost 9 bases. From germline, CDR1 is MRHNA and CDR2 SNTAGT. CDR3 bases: TGTGCCAGGAGCTCGACTAGCGTAGCTGAGCAGTTCTTC. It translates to CARSSTSVAEQFF.

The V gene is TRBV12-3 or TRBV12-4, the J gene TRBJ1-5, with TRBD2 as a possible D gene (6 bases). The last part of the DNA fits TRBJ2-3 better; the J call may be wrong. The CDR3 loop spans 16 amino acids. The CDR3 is CASSPMGGAGNQPQYF. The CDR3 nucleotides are TGTGCCAGCAGTCCCATGGGGGGAGCGGGTAATCAGCCCCAGTATTTT.

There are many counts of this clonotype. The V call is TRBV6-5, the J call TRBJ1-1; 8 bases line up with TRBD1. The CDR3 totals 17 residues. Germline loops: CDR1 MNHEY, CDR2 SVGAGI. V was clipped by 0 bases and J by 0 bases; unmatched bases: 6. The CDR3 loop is CASSYSPSTGVNTEAFF. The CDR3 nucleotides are TGTGCCAGCAGTTACTCGCCATCGACAGGGGTGAACACTGAAGCTTTCTTT.

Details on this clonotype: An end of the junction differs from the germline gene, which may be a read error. CDR3 in amino acids: CTSSHPGLAGGPGQETKYF. For the CDR3, the DNA is TGCACCAGCAGCCATCCGGGACTAGCGGGAGGGCCGGGGCAAGAGACCAAGTACTTC. The rearrangement uses TRBV4-1 and TRBJ2-5; TRBD2 matches 16 bases. Germline loops: CDR1 MGHRA, CDR2 YSYEKL. This CDR3 has 19 amino acids.

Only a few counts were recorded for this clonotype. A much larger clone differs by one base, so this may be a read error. DNA for the CDR3: TGTGCCAGCAACCAGAAAGGCGGGCATTACAATGAGCGGTTCTTC. This codes for CASNQKGGHYNERFF. The rearrangement uses TRBV5-6 and TRBJ2-1; D might be TRBD2 (5 bases). Looked up from germline, CDR1 is SGHDT and CDR2 is YYEEEE. The CDR3 contains 15 residues.

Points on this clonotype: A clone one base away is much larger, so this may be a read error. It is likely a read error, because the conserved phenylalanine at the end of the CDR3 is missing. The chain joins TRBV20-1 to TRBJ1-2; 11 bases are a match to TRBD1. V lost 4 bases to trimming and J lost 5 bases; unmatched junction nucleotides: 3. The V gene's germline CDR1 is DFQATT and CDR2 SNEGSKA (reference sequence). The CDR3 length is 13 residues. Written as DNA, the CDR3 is TGCAGTGCTACCGGACAGGGGGCTTATGGCTACACCATC. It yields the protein CSATGQGAYGYTI.

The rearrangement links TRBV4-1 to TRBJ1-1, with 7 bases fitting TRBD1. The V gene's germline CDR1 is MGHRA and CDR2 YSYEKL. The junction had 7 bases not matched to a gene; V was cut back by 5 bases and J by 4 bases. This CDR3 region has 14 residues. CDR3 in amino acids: CASSDWNRGTEAFF. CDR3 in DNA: TGCGCCAGCAGCGACTGGAACAGGGGCACTGAAGCTTTCTTT.

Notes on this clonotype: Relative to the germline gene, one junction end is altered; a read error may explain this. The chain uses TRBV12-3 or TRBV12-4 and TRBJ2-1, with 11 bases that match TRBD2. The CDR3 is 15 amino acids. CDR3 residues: CDSSSGLAESNEQFF. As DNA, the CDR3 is TGTGACAGCAGTTCGGGACTAGCGGAGTCCAATGAGCAGTTCTTC.

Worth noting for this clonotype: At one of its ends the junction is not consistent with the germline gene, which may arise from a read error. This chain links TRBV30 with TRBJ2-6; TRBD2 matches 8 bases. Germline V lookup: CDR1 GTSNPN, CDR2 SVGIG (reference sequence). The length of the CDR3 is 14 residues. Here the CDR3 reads CAWNPGTRADVLTF. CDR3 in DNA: TGTGCCTGGAACCCAGGGACTAGGGCCGACGTCCTGACTTTC.

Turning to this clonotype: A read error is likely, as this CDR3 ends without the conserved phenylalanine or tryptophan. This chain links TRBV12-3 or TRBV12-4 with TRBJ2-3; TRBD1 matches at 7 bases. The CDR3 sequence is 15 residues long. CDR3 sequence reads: CASSKTGESTDTQYL. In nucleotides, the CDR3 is TGTGCGAGCAGTAAAACAGGGGAGAGCACAGATACGCAGTATTTG.